This T cell receptor beta chain was recorded in a study of shared clonotypes between healthy human individuals. Using immunoSEQ multiplex PCR, the repertoire was profiled, and TCRdb retains in-frame clones only, with some absent. The table shows 2 million to 3 million clones, with approximately 94% occurring only once. Study findings and constraints: Compared with clonotypes that all four donors shared, non-shared clonotypes had lower generation probabilities. The represented genetic and exposure-history diversity was limited by the small number of donors. Naive subsets typically showed greater estimated richness than memory subsets.

Comment on this clone: What it binds is unknown.

CD45RA-negative memory and CD45RA+ naive subsets were split from the CD4+ cells. The source is a man between 18 and 35 years old in good health. Some clones in this sample may be carry-over from other donors' samples. Material for sequencing was naive CD4+ T cells from PBMCs. Stated subset: CD45RA+ positively selected.

The CDR3 region is CASSLQGVDNNEQFF. In nucleotides, the CDR3 is TGTGCCAGCAGCTTACAAGGGGTCGATAACAATGAGCAGTTCTTC. The chain carries TRBV11-2 and TRBJ2-1, with TRBD1 as a possible D gene (5 bases). CDR3 length: 15 residues. Germline CDR1 is SGHAT and CDR2 is FQNNGV. Deletions cut 2 bases from V and 5 bases from J, with 13 bases between.